Below, 26 T cell receptor beta chains from the same sample are listed, as sequenced in a study of shared T cell receptors in the human thymus. Sequenced by immunoSEQ multiplex PCR; TCRdb stores in-frame clones only, minus some. Of about 660,000 clones in the sample, around 87% are singletons; the top ten hold roughly 0.0087%. These same records also appear under a second study, on human thymus T cells.

Sample: thymocytes. These receptors all stem from a boy in the first two years of life with a congenital heart defect.

V usage is TRBV5-4 and J usage is TRBJ2-5; the match to TRBD2 covers 12 bases. This CDR3 has 16 amino acids. Germline CDR1 SGHNT, CDR2 YYREEE (reference sequence). J lost 3 bases, V lost 2 bases, and 5 bases had no gene match. CDR3 sequence: CASSLGLAGTEETQYF. The DNA of the CDR3 is TGTGCCAGCAGCTTAGGACTAGCGGGGACTGAAGAGACCCAGTACTTC.

CDR3 sequence reads: CAWNPSSADRDSPLHF. In DNA form, the CDR3 reads TGTGCCTGGAACCCCTCGTCAGCGGACAGGGATTCACCCCTCCACTTT. The rearrangement uses TRBV30 and TRBJ1-6; TRBD1 matches 8 bases. The V gene end was trimmed by 4 bases and the J gene end by 8 bases; junction bases not matched to a gene: 13. The CDR3 is 16 residues long. The germline V gene encodes CDR1 GTSNPN and CDR2 SVGIG (reference sequence).

The V call is TRBV7-9, the J call TRBJ1-2; the D is unclear. This CDR3 contains 12 residues. V gave up 3 bases and J gave up 8 bases, with 10 bases separating them. Germline V gene data show CDR1 as SEHNR and CDR2 as FQNEAQ (reference sequence). CDR3 coding DNA: TGTGCCAGCAGCTTTGAGGTTAGGGGCTACACCTTC. It specifies CASSFEVRGYTF.

This clone has a single count. J is TRBJ2-7 and V is TRBV5-1; D unclear. V was trimmed by 4 bases and J by 6 bases, leaving 11 bases between them. The CDR3 sequence is 12 residues long. Per the germline V gene, CDR1 is SGHRS and CDR2 is YFSETQ. CDR3 sequence: CASSLEVGEQYF. Written as DNA, the CDR3 is TGCGCCAGCAGCCTGGAAGTCGGCGAGCAGTACTTC.

The chain joins TRBV14 to TRBJ1-2; D unclear. The V and J ends lost 0 bases and 9 bases respectively, with 11 bases between them. In germline, CDR1 is SGHDN, CDR2 FVKESK. This CDR3 region has 13 residues. The CDR3 reads CASSQEAGNRYTF. The CDR3 region has the DNA TGTGCCAGCAGCCAAGAGGCGGGCAATCGCTACACCTTC.

The chain joins TRBV5-1 to TRBJ1-1; 9 bases match TRBD1. CDR1 SGHRS and CDR2 YFSETQ come from the germline V gene. CDR3 length equals 14 residues. V dropped 3 bases and J dropped 5; count of bases not matched to a gene: 5. The CDR3 here is CASSSTGTGTEAFF. CDR3 bases: TGCGCCAGCAGCTCCACCGGGACAGGGACTGAAGCTTTCTTT.

Only one count was recorded for this clone. V gene TRBV10-3 combines with J gene TRBJ1-2; D is ambiguous. Germline CDR1 ENHRY, CDR2 SYGVKD. The CDR3 consists of 14 residues. Trimming took off 2 bases at V and 5 bases at J, with 12 bases between the two ends. CDR3 DNA: TGTGCCATCAGTGAGAACTGGGCAGCTTATGGCTACACCTTC. Translated, it gives CAISENWAAYGYTF.

The chain is built from TRBV27 and TRBJ2-5, with D possibly TRBD1 on 6 matching bases. This CDR3 contains 15 residues. V gave up 6 bases and J gave up 5 bases, with 19 bases separating them. From germline, CDR1 is MNHEY and CDR2 SMNVEV (reference sequence). In nucleotides, the CDR3 is TGTGCCAGCAGGCACCATCGAGGGGGAAACGAGACCCAGTACTTC. This gives the protein CASRHHRGGNETQYF.

The gene calls are TRBV5-6 and TRBJ1-5; no reliable D call. Per the germline V gene, CDR1 is SGHDT and CDR2 is YYEEEE. V shed 2 bases and J shed 10 bases, with 10 bases lying between them. The CDR3 has 12 amino acids. The CDR3 coding sequence is TGTGCCAGCAGCTTTCCTGGCGGTCCCCAGCATTTT. Translated, it gives CASSFPGGPQHF.

The count of this clone is one. The chain has TRBV28 and TRBJ2-5, with a weak D call TRBD1 (6 bases). The V and J ends lost 6 bases and 7 bases respectively, with 21 bases between them. The CDR3 is 15 amino acids. Germline CDR1 is MDHEN and CDR2 is SYDVKM. The CDR3 nucleotides are TGTGCCAGCAGACAGGGCTGGGAACTCCGGGGGACCCAGTACTTC. Amino acids: CASRQGWELRGTQYF.

The CDR3 DNA sequence: TGTGCCAGCAGCCCAGATGCAGGGGATGGAAACACCATATATTTT. Translating gives CASSPDAGDGNTIYF. The chain uses TRBV9 and TRBJ1-3; perhaps TRBD1 as D (6 bases). Germline-derived CDR1 and CDR2 are SGDLS and YYNGEE. The CDR3 consists of 15 residues. The ends were cut back, 4 bases at V and 3 bases at J, with 14 bases in the middle.

This clone was observed a few times. The chain joins TRBV16 to TRBJ1-5, with a weak D call TRBD1 (6 bases). The germline V and J ends were trimmed by 2 bases and 0 bases, with 11 bases remaining between them. Germline V gene sequence: CDR1 KGHSY, CDR2 FQNENV. The CDR3 is 16 residues long. The CDR3, as DNA: TGTGCCAGCAGCCAAGGAGCAGGGGATAGCAATCAGCCCCAGCATTTT. Protein sequence: CASSQGAGDSNQPQHF.

The gene calls are TRBV11-1 and TRBJ2-7; 8 bases fit TRBD2. Germline CDR1 and CDR2: SGHAT and FQDESV (reference sequence). Trimming removed 8 bases from V and 2 bases from J; junction bases left unmatched: 5. The CDR3 consists of 13 residues. CDR3 bases: TGTGCCAGCCGGCGGGGGGCGACCTACGAGCAGTACTTC. Protein sequence: CASRRGATYEQYF.

The chain recombines TRBV27 with TRBJ1-2; 10 nucleotides align to TRBD1. The junction had 17 bases not matched to a gene; V was cut back by 7 bases and J by 0 bases. CDR1 is MNHEY, CDR2 SMNVEV, per germline (reference sequence). This CDR3 comprises 19 residues. The CDR3 loop is CASTPGQGEPTNPNYGYTF. CDR3 in DNA: TGTGCCAGCACCCCAGGACAGGGGGAACCAACGAACCCTAACTATGGCTACACCTTC.

V and J are TRBV27 and TRBJ1-1; perhaps TRBD1 as D (6 bases). The germline V gene has CDR1 MNHEY and CDR2 SMNVEV (reference sequence). Between the trimmed V and J ends, which lost 7 bases and 0 bases, there was a span of 15 bases. The CDR3 sequence is 15 residues long. The CDR3 nucleotides are TGTGCCAGCAAGGGTCAGGGGTCTTTGAACACTGAAGCTTTCTTT. Protein sequence: CASKGQGSLNTEAFF.

This chain joins TRBV4-3 and TRBJ1-2, with 12 nucleotides matching TRBD1. Germline assignment: CDR1 LGHNA and CDR2 YSLEER. V trimming: 4 bases; J trimming: 2 bases; junction bases outside the gene matches: 5. This CDR3 region has 16 residues. This chain's CDR3 is CASSLSGTGGNYGYTF. The CDR3 coding sequence is TGCGCCAGCAGCCTCTCCGGGACAGGGGGCAACTATGGCTACACCTTC.

This chain joins TRBV18 and TRBJ2-6; D might be TRBD1 (6 bases). Germline V gene data show CDR1 as KGHSH and CDR2 as LQKENI. Trimming took off 4 bases at V and 0 bases at J, with 22 bases between the two ends. The CDR3 has 20 amino acids. CDR3 nucleotides: TGTGCCAGCTCACTCAGATTAGACAGGTCCCAGCTCTCTGGGGCCAACGTCCTGACTTTC. Encoded protein: CASSLRLDRSQLSGANVLTF. Together with reference TRBV18 and TRBJ2-6, the CDR3 gives the full variable domain: NAGVMQNPRHLVRRRGQEARLRCSPMKGHSHVYWYRQLPEEGLKFMVYLQKENIIDESGMPKERFSAEFPKEGPSILRIQQVVRGDSAAYFCASSLRLDRSQLSGANVLTFGAGSRLTVL.

J is TRBJ2-7 and V is TRBV13, with 7 bases aligning to TRBD1. CDR3 length: 17 amino acids. Per germline, CDR1 PRHDT and CDR2 FYEKMQ (reference sequence). V gave up 5 bases and J gave up 3 bases; unmatched junction bases: 16. The CDR3 nucleotides read TGTGCCAGCAGCCGACGGCCTTCAGGGGGTGATCTCTACGAGCAGTACTTC. Translated: CASSRRPSGGDLYEQYF.

The rearrangement uses TRBV30 and TRBJ1-2, with D maybe TRBD1 (5 bases). Germline assignment: CDR1 GTSNPN and CDR2 SVGIG (reference sequence). The CDR3 totals 13 residues. Trimming stripped 1 base from V and 5 bases from J, with 11 bases between. CDR3 sequence (DNA): TGTGCCTGGAGTGGGACACGTCCTTATGGCTACACCTTC. Residues: CAWSGTRPYGYTF.

CDR3 sequence reads: CASSQEGGWGNTIYF. As DNA, the CDR3 is TGCGCCAGCAGCCAAGAGGGGGGATGGGGAAACACCATATATTTT. V is TRBV4-1 and J is TRBJ1-3; weak D call: TRBD1 (5 bases). V was shortened by 0 bases and J by 4 bases, with 10 bases between the two germline ends. Germline CDR1 reads MGHRA; CDR2 reads YSYEKL. The CDR3 loop spans 15 amino acids.

The chain combines TRBV27 with TRBJ2-7; TRBD2 agrees at 11 bases. The trim removed 0 bases at V and 3 bases at J, leaving 7 bases unmatched. Germline CDR1 and CDR2: MNHEY and SMNVEV (reference sequence). The CDR3 runs 17 residues. CDR3 coding DNA: TGTGCCAGCAGTTTATCCTCCGGGACTAGCGGCCTCTACGAGCAGTACTTC. Translated: CASSLSSGTSGLYEQYF.

J is TRBJ2-7 and V is TRBV10-2; D is perhaps TRBD2 (5 bases). CDR3 size: 17 residues. V dropped 3 bases and J dropped 2 bases, with 20 bases sitting between them. CDR1 and CDR2 (germline): WSHSY, SAAADI. The CDR3 loop reads CASSEGGPRDYPYEQYF. DNA of the CDR3: TGCGCCAGCAGTGAAGGCGGTCCGCGAGACTACCCCTACGAGCAGTACTTC.

The CDR3 DNA reads TGTGCCAGCAGCCTCACAGCCTATGGCTACACCTTC. Amino acid sequence: CASSLTAYGYTF. This chain joins TRBV11-2 and TRBJ1-2; D is ambiguous. CDR1 SGHAT and CDR2 FQNNGV come from the germline V gene. The CDR3 runs 12 residues. Trimming left V 5 bases short and J 4 bases short, with 8 bases between.

This chain links TRBV5-1 with TRBJ2-5; 10 bases match TRBD1. Germline trimming cut 5 bases from V and 3 bases from J; bases unmatched to any gene: 1. There are 13 residues in the CDR3. CDR1 is SGHRS, CDR2 YFSETQ, per germline. The CDR3, as DNA: TGCGCCAGCAGGGGGACAGGGGAAGAGACCCAGTACTTC. This gives the protein CASRGTGEETQYF.

The chain recombines TRBV25-1 with TRBJ1-2, with TRBD1 matching 7 bases. CDR3 length equals 13 residues. Trimming took 5 bases from V and 4 from J; bases not matched to a gene: 4. The germline V gene encodes CDR1 MGHDK and CDR2 SYGVNS. The CDR3 loop reads CASSPTGVYGYTF. DNA of the CDR3: TGTGCCAGCAGTCCAACAGGGGTCTATGGCTACACCTTC.

The CDR3 here is CASSQDGGGSQPQHF. The CDR3 DNA is TGCGCCAGCAGCCAAGATGGAGGGGGCAGTCAGCCCCAGCATTTT. V gene TRBV4-3 combines with J gene TRBJ1-5; 7 bases fit TRBD1. V shed 0 bases, J shed 6 bases, and the junction held 5 bases outside the gene matches. The germline gives CDR1 LGHNA, CDR2 YSLEER. The CDR3 contains 15 residues.